Below are 16 T cell receptor beta chains sequenced from a single sample in a study of early T cells in non-severe SARS-CoV-2 infection. TCRdb recomputed calls from the 5' RACE reads with MiXCR, one row per CDR3 protein. The repertoire consists of around 99,000 distinct CDR3 sequences, with 16% occurring once and the leading ten covering 5.1%. Sequencing used whole blood, obtained at baseline. Receptors were obtained from an adult who was a healthcare worker with PCR-confirmed SARS-CoV-2 infection or an uninfected control (not recorded which).

A few counts support this clonotype. The chain joins TRBV13 to TRBJ2-1; 7 bases fit TRBD1. Germline lookup yields CDR1 PRHDT and CDR2 FYEKMQ (reference sequence). Trimming took 0 bases from V and 5 from J; bases not matched to a gene: 7. This CDR3 is 16 amino acids long. CDR3: CASSLGLGQDNNEQFF. As DNA, the CDR3 is TGTGCCAGCAGCTTAGGCCTTGGACAGGACAACAATGAGCAGTTCTTC.

The chain is built from TRBV2 and TRBJ2-1; possible D gene TRBD2, 5 bases. The V and J ends lost 11 bases and 4 bases respectively, with 9 bases between them. Germline CDR1 SNHLY, CDR2 FYNNEI. This CDR3 spans 11 amino acids. The CDR3 nucleotides read TGTGCCGAAAGGGAGTACAATGAGCAGTTCTTC. It codes for CAEREYNEQFF.

This clonotype was detected a few times. The chain is built from TRBV10-1 and TRBJ2-3; 8 positions agree with TRBD2. The CDR3 is 16 residues long. CDR1 and CDR2 from the germline V gene are WNHNN and SYGVQD (reference sequence). Unmatched junction bases numbered 6, after V lost 2 bases and J lost 2 bases. The CDR3 DNA is TGCGCCAGCAGTGAGAACCCAGCGGGAGCCACAGATACGCAGTATTTT. Protein: CASSENPAGATDTQYF.

The chain is built from TRBV5-1 and TRBJ1-3, with a tentative D call TRBD1 (5 bases). CDR1 SGHRS and CDR2 YFSETQ come from the germline V gene. The ends were cut back, 4 bases at V and 3 bases at J, with 14 bases in the middle. This CDR3 contains 15 residues. Written as DNA, the CDR3 is TGCGCCAGCAGCCCCGGGGGGGAGAATGGAAACACCATATATTTT. Its protein product is CASSPGGENGNTIYF.

The chain joins TRBV2 to TRBJ2-7; D gene unclear. Germline values: CDR1 SNHLY, CDR2 FYNNEI. This CDR3 has 12 amino acids. V lost 6 bases and J lost 0, with 6 bases in between. The CDR3 region is CASSAYSYEQYF. CDR3 DNA: TGTGCCAGCAGCGCTTACTCCTACGAGCAGTACTTC.

This sequence joins TRBV20-1 and TRBJ1-2; D gene ambiguous. The CDR3 consists of 15 residues. Germline lookup yields CDR1 DFQATT and CDR2 SNEGSKA (reference sequence). The germline V and J ends were trimmed by 3 bases and 5 bases, with 19 bases remaining between them. CDR3 loop: CSASDGQVTGYGYTF. DNA of the CDR3: TGCAGTGCTAGTGATGGGCAGGTAACTGGATATGGCTACACCTTC.

This clonotype was recorded a few times. This rearrangement joins TRBV12-3 or TRBV12-4 to TRBJ1-2; a possible D gene is TRBD1 (5 bases). V was pared by 5 bases and J by 5 bases, with 12 bases between. The CDR3 contains 13 residues. CDR3 nucleotide sequence: TGTGCCAGCAGTGGATCAGGGAATTATGGCTACACCTTC. It yields the protein CASSGSGNYGYTF.

This chain connects TRBV5-5 to TRBJ2-4; D gene ambiguous. With 0 bases removed from V and 8 bases from J, the gap between germline ends came to 6 bases. The CDR3 loop spans 12 amino acids. CDR1 and CDR2 from the germline V gene are SGHKS and YYEKEE (reference sequence). The CDR3 reads CASSLEIHIQYF. In nucleotides, the CDR3 is TGTGCCAGCAGCTTGGAAATCCACATTCAGTACTTC.

The rearrangement links TRBV12-3 or TRBV12-4 to TRBJ1-6, with a tentative D call TRBD1 (5 bases). V dropped 4 bases and J dropped 7 bases, with 11 bases sitting between them. The CDR3 is 14 amino acids. In DNA, the CDR3 is TGTGCCAGCAGTTCACGACAGTCGAATTCACCCCTCCACTTT. It is translated as CASSSRQSNSPLHF.

This clonotype was counted at least ten times. The CDR3 nucleotides are TGTGCCAGCAGTACGGGACCCAACAATGAGCAGTTCTTC. Translating it yields CASSTGPNNEQFF. The rearrangement links TRBV12-3 or TRBV12-4 to TRBJ2-1; D may correspond to TRBD1 or TRBD2 (5 bases each). Between the trimmed V and J ends, which lost 5 bases and 5 bases, there was a span of 10 bases. The length of the CDR3 is 13 residues.

The table lists this clonotype with many counts. The chain is built from TRBV7-9 and TRBJ2-7, with D hard to call. This CDR3 is 12 amino acids long. The V gene lost 5 bases and the J gene lost 4 bases, with 9 bases spanning the gap. Germline V lookup: CDR1 SEHNR, CDR2 FQNEAQ (reference sequence). CDR3 nucleotides: TGTGCCAGCAGCACAACCGGGTACGAGCAGTACTTC. Its protein product is CASSTTGYEQYF.

This clonotype appeared many times. The CDR3 region is CATSTEQGDQPQHF. CDR3 DNA: TGTGCCACCAGCACCGAACAGGGTGATCAGCCCCAGCATTTT. The V and J genes are TRBV15 and TRBJ1-5; the D gene is possibly TRBD1 (6 bases). Germline V CDR1 and CDR2: LNHNV, YYDKDF (reference sequence). V lost 4 bases and J lost 5, with 12 bases in between. The CDR3 sequence is 14 residues long.

This clonotype was counted at least ten times. V is TRBV5-1 and J is TRBJ2-2, with D maybe TRBD2 (6 bases). This CDR3 region has 15 residues. Germline lookup yields CDR1 SGHRS and CDR2 YFSETQ. Trimming cost V 5 bases and J 0 bases, with 11 bases left between them. The CDR3 nucleotides read TGCGCCAGCAGTGGCCAGCGGGCGAACACCGGGGAGCTGTTTTTT. Translated, it gives CASSGQRANTGELFF.

This chain uses TRBV9 with TRBJ2-1; D is unresolved. The CDR3 contains 13 residues. Germline V gene lookup returns CDR1 SGDLS and CDR2 YYNGEE. Trimming pared 2 bases from V and 3 bases from J, leaving 6 bases between. The CDR3 DNA reads TGTGCCAGCAGCGTGGACGGCTACAATGAGCAGTTCTTC. This sequence encodes CASSVDGYNEQFF.

The rearrangement joins TRBV15 to TRBJ2-1; no clear D gene. V shed 3 bases and J shed 9 bases, with 9 bases lying between them. The length of the CDR3 is 12 residues. Germline CDR1 reads LNHNV; CDR2 reads YYDKDF (reference sequence). The CDR3 here is CATSSSPTEQFF. CDR3 sequence (DNA): TGTGCCACCAGCAGCAGTCCGACTGAGCAGTTCTTC.

V usage is TRBV5-5 and J usage is TRBJ1-1, with 9 nucleotides matching TRBD1. The trim removed 0 bases at V and 4 bases at J, leaving 1 base unmatched. The CDR3 sequence is 14 residues long. CDR1 is SGHKS and CDR2 is YYEKEE in the germline V gene (reference sequence). CDR3: CASSLVGQGTEAFF. CDR3 nucleotides: TGTGCCAGCAGCTTGGTGGGACAGGGCACTGAAGCTTTCTTT.